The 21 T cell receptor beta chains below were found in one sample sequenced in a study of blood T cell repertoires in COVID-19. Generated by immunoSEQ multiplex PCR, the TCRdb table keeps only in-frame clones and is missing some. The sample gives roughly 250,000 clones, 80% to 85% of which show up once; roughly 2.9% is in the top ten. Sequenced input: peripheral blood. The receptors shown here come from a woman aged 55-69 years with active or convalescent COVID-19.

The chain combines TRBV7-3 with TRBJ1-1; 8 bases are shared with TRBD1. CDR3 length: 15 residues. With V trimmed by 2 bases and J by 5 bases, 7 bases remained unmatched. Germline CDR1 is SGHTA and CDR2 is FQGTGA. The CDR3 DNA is TGTGCCAGCAGCTTAGCAGGGGGCCGGGGAACTGAAGCTTTCTTT. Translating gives CASSLAGGRGTEAFF. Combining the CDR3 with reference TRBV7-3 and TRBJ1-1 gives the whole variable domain GAGVSQTPSNKVTEKGKYVELRCDPISGHTALYWYRQSLGQGPEFLIYFQGTGAADDSGLPNDRFFAVRPEGSVSTLKIQRTERGDSAVYLCASSLAGGRGTEAFFGQGTRLTVV.

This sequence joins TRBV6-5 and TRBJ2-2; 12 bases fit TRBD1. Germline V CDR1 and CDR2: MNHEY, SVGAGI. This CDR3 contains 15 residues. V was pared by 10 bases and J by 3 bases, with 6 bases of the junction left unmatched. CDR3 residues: CATEGQGAYTGELFF. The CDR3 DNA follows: TGTGCCACCGAGGGACAGGGGGCGTACACCGGGGAGCTGTTTTTT.

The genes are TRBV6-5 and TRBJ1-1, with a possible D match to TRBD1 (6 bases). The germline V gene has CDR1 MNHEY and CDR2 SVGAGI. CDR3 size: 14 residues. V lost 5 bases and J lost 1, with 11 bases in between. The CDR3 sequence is CASSRDIRNTEAFF. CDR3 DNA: TGTGCCAGCAGTCGGGACATCAGGAACACTGAAGCTTTCTTT.

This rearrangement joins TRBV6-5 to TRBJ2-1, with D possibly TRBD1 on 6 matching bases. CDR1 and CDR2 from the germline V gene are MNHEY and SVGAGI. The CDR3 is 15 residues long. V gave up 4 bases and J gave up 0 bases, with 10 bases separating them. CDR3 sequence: CASSSQTGSYNEQFF. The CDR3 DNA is TGTGCCAGCAGTTCACAGACAGGCTCCTACAATGAGCAGTTCTTC.

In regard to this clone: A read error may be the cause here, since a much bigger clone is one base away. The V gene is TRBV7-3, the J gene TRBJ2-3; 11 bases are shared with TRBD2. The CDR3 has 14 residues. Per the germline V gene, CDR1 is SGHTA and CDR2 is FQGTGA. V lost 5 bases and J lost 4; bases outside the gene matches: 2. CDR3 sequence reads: CASSPGLAADTQYF. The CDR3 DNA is TGTGCCAGCAGCCCGGGACTAGCGGCAGATACGCAGTATTTT.

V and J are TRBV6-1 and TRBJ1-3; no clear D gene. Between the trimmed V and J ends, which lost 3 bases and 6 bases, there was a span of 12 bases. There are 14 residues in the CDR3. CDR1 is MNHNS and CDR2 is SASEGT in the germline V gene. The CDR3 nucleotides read TGTGCCAGCAGTGATGGGGAGATAATAAACACCATATATTTT. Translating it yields CASSDGEIINTIYF.

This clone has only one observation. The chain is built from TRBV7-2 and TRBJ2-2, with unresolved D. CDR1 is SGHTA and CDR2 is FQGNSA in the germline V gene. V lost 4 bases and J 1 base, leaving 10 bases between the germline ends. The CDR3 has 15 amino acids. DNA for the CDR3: TGTGCCAGCAGCTCCCATCCGGGGAACACCGGGGAGCTGTTTTTT. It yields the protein CASSSHPGNTGELFF.

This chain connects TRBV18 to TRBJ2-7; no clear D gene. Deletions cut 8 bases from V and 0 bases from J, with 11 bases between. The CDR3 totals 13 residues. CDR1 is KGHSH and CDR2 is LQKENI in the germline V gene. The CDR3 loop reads CASQDISSYEQYF. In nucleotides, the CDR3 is TGTGCCAGCCAAGACATCAGCTCCTACGAGCAGTACTTC.

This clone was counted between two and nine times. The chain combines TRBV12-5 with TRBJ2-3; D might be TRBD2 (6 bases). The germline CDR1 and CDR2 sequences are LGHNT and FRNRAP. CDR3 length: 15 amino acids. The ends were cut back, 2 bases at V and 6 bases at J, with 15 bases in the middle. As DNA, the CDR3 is TGTGCTAGTGGTTTGCGGGGGACCGGGACGGATACGCAGTATTTT. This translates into CASGLRGTGTDTQYF. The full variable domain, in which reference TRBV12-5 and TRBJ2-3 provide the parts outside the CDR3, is DARVTQTPRHKVTEMGQEVTMRCQPILGHNTVFWYRQTMMQGLELLAYFRNRAPLDDSGMPKDRFSAEMPDATLATLKIQPSEPRDSAVYFCASGLRGTGTDTQYFGPGTRLTVL.

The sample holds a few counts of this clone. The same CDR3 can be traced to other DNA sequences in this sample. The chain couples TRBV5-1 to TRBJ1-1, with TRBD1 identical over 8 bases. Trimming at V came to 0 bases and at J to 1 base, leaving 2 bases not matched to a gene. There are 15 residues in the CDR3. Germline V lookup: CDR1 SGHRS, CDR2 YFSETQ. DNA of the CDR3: TGCGCCAGCAGCTTGGTAGGGACAGGGAACACTGAAGCTTTCTTT. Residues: CASSLVGTGNTEAFF.

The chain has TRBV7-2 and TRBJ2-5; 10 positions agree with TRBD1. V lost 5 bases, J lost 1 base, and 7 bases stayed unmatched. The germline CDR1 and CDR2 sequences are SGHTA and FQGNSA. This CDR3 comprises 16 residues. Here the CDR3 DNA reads TGTGCCAGCAGCCTCCGGGACAGGGGATTCCAAGAGACCCAGTACTTC. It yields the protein CASSLRDRGFQETQYF. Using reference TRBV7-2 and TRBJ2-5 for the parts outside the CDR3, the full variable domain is GAGVSQSPSNKVTEKGKDVELRCDPISGHTALYWYRQSLGQGLEFLIYFQGNSAPDKSGLPSDRFSAERTGGSVSTLTIQRTQQEDSAVYLCASSLRDRGFQETQYFGPGTRLLVL.

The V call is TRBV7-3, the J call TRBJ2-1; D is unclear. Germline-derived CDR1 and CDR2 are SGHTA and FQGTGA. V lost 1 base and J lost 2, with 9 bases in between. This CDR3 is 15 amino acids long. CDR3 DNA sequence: TGTGCCAGCAGCTTAATTACAGTTCCCTACAATGAGCAGTTCTTC. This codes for CASSLITVPYNEQFF.

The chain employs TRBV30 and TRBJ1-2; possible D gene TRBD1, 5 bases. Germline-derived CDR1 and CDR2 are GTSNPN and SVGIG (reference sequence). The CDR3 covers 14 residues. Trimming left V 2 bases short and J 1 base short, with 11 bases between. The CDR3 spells CAWSKGLNNYGYTF. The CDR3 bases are TGTGCCTGGAGTAAGGGGTTAAATAACTATGGCTACACCTTC.

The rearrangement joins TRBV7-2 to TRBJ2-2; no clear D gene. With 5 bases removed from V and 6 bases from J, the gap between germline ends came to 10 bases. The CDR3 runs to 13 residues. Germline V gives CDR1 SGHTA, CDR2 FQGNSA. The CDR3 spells CASSQLSSGELFF. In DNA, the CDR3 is TGTGCCAGCAGCCAACTAAGTTCCGGGGAGCTGTTTTTT.

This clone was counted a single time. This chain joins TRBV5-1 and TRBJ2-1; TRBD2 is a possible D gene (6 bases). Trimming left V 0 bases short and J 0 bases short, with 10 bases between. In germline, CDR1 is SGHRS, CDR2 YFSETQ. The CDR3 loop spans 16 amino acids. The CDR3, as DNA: TGCGCCAGCAGCTTGGCGGGGGACGCCTCCTACAATGAGCAGTTCTTC. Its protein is CASSLAGDASYNEQFF. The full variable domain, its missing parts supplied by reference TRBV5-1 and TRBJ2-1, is KAGVTQTPRYLIKTRGQQVTLSCSPISGHRSVSWYQQTPGQGLQFLFEYFSETQRNKGNFPGRFSGRQFSNSRSEMNVSTLELGDSALYLCASSLAGDASYNEQFFGPGTRLTVL.

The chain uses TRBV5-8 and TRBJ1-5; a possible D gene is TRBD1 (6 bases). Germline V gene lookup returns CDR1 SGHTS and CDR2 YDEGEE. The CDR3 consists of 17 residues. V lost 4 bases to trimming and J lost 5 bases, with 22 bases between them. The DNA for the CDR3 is TGTGCCAGCAGCATATTCAGGGGAAGTTTGGCTGATCAGCCCCAGCATTTT. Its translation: CASSIFRGSLADQPQHF.

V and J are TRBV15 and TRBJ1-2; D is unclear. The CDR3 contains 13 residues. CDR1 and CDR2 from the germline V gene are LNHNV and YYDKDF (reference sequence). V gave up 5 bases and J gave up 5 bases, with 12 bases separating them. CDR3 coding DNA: TGTGCCACCAGCGAGGGAAGCAATTATGGCTACACCTTC. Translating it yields CATSEGSNYGYTF. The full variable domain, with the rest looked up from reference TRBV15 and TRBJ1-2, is DAMVIQNPRYQVTQFGKPVTLSCSQTLNHNVMYWYQQKSSQAPKLLFHYYDKDFNNEADTPDNFQSRRPNTSFCFLDIRSPGLGDTAMYLCATSEGSNYGYTFGSGTRLTVV.

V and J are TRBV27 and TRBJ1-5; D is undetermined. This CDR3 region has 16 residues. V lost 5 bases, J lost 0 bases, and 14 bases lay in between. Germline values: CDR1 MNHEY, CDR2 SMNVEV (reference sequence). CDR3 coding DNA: TGTGCCAGCAGTCCGAAGAGTTTCTATAGCAATCAGCCCCAGCATTTT. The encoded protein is CASSPKSFYSNQPQHF.

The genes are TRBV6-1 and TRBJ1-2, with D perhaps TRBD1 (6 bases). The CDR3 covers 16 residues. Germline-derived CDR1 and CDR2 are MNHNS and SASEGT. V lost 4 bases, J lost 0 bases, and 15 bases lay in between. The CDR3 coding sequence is TGTGCCAGCAGTGGGACGGGACAAGCATCTAACTATGGCTACACCTTC. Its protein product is CASSGTGQASNYGYTF.

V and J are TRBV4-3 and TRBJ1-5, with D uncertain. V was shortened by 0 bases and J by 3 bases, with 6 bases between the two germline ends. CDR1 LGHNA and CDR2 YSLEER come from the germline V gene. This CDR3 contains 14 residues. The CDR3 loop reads CASSQEAFNQPQHF. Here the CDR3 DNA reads TGCGCCAGCAGCCAAGAAGCCTTCAATCAGCCCCAGCATTTT.

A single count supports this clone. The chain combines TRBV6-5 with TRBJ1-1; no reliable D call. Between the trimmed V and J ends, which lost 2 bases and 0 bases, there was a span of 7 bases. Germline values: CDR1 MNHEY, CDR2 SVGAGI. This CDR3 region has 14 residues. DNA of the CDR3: TGTGCCAGCAGTTACGCAGATGTGAACACTGAAGCTTTCTTT. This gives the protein CASSYADVNTEAFF.